This entry lists 19 T cell receptor beta chains sequenced from one sample in a study of blood T cell repertoires in COVID-19. The protocol was immunoSEQ multiplex PCR, while the TCRdb copy is restricted to in-frame clones and leaves out a portion. The sample comprises approximately 400,000 clones, more than 70% of which are singletons, and less than 1.5% rests with the top ten. Sequenced material: PBMCs or T cells enriched from blood (not recorded which). The receptor set was obtained from a woman aged 18-29 years who had recovered from COVID-19.

The chain links TRBV7-9 to TRBJ1-1; D perhaps matches TRBD1 (6 bases). Deletions cut 1 base from V and 4 bases from J, with 13 bases between. Looked up from germline, CDR1 is SEHNR and CDR2 is FQNEAQ (reference sequence). The CDR3 is 15 residues long. In nucleotides, the CDR3 is TGTGCCAGCAGCTTAGACGAGGGGGTGAGCACTGAAGCTTTCTTT. Its translation: CASSLDEGVSTEAFF.

This CDR3 is CASTAGTGGNQPQHF. CDR3 nucleotides: TGTGCCAGTACCGCCGGGACAGGGGGCAATCAGCCCCAGCATTTT. The chain links TRBV19 to TRBJ1-5, with TRBD1 matching over 10 bases. The germline gives CDR1 LNHDA, CDR2 SQIVND (reference sequence). This CDR3 contains 15 residues. V lost 7 bases and J lost 2; bases outside the gene matches: 5.

V usage is TRBV2 and J usage is TRBJ1-2; TRBD1 might be the D (5 bases). Germline lookup yields CDR1 SNHLY and CDR2 FYNNEI. Trimming removed 8 bases at V and 6 bases at J, with 19 bases between. The CDR3 spans 14 residues. The CDR3 sequence is CASRDWDDKNGYTF. For the CDR3, the DNA is TGTGCCAGCCGGGACTGGGACGACAAGAATGGCTACACCTTC.

The chain combines TRBV5-5 with TRBJ2-2, with 15 bases lining up with TRBD2. Germline V lookup: CDR1 SGHKS, CDR2 YYEKEE (reference sequence). V lost 2 bases to trimming and J lost 6 bases; unmatched junction nucleotides: 2. CDR3 length: 16 residues. For the CDR3, the DNA is TGTGCCAGCAGCTTTCGGACTAGCGGGGGGGCCGGGGAGCTGTTTTTT. Translating it yields CASSFRTSGGAGELFF.

The V call is TRBV6-5, the J call TRBJ1-6; 7 positions match TRBD1. The ends lost 10 bases at V and 6 bases at J; junction bases unmatched: 6. Germline-derived CDR1 and CDR2 are MNHEY and SVGAGI. The CDR3 is 13 residues long. Here the CDR3 DNA reads TGTGCCACCCGGACAGGAATTAATTCACCCCTCCACTTT. Translating gives CATRTGINSPLHF.

The count of this clone is one. V usage is TRBV5-1 and J usage is TRBJ2-1; a weak D match, TRBD1 (6 bases). From germline, CDR1 is SGHRS and CDR2 YFSETQ. The CDR3 extends over 14 amino acids. V was trimmed by 4 bases and J by 4 bases, leaving 12 bases between them. The CDR3 region is CASSGTGNYNEQFF. CDR3 DNA sequence: TGCGCCAGCAGCGGAACAGGGAATTACAATGAGCAGTTCTTC.

The chain joins TRBV9 to TRBJ2-1; maybe TRBD2 (5 bases). The germline CDR1 and CDR2 sequences are SGDLS and YYNGEE. Trimming cost V 0 bases and J 8 bases, with 12 bases left between them. There are 14 residues in the CDR3. CDR3 nucleotides: TGTGCCAGCAGCGTAGACGGGGTCCCACATGAGCAGTTCTTC. Amino acid sequence: CASSVDGVPHEQFF.

The rearrangement joins TRBV7-9 to TRBJ1-5; 7 nucleotides agree with TRBD1. Looked up from germline, CDR1 is SEHNR and CDR2 is FQNEAQ (reference sequence). The CDR3 runs 17 residues. V shed 1 base, J shed 0 bases, and the junction held 6 bases outside the gene matches. CDR3 nucleotides: TGTGCCAGCAGCTTAGATGGGACAGTCAATAGCAATCAGCCCCAGCATTTT. Translating gives CASSLDGTVNSNQPQHF.

V is TRBV3-1 (or the pseudogene TRBV3-2) and J is TRBJ2-7; the D is unclear. V was clipped by 1 base and J by 6 bases, with 7 bases between them. CDR3 size: 12 residues. In germline, CDR1 is LGHDT, CDR2 YNNKEL (reference sequence). The CDR3 protein is CASSQVISEQYF. In DNA, the CDR3 is TGTGCCAGCAGCCAAGTTATCTCCGAGCAGTACTTC.

V gene TRBV4-3 combines with J gene TRBJ1-5; D perhaps matches TRBD1 (6 bases). This CDR3 spans 16 amino acids. The germline gives CDR1 LGHNA, CDR2 YSLEER. Between the trimmed V and J ends, which lost 1 base and 2 bases, there was a span of 12 bases. CDR3 coding DNA: TGCGCCAGCAGCCAAGGGGCAGGGGCAGGCAATCAGCCCCAGCATTTT. Translation gives CASSQGAGAGNQPQHF.

The chain joins TRBV7-2 to TRBJ1-5; a weak D match, TRBD1 (5 bases). Germline CDR1 is SGHTA and CDR2 is FQGNSA. Trimming pared 3 bases from V and 4 bases from J, leaving 10 bases between. The CDR3 runs to 14 residues. The CDR3 is CASSLGGKNQPQHF. In DNA form, the CDR3 reads TGTGCCAGCAGCTTGGGGGGTAAAAATCAGCCCCAGCATTTT.

The rearrangement uses TRBV9 and TRBJ1-3, with TRBD1 identical over 7 bases. Germline V gene data show CDR1 as SGDLS and CDR2 as YYNGEE. There are 14 residues in the CDR3. Losses at the gene ends were 0 bases for V and 4 bases for J; bases not matched to a gene: 1. CDR3 residues: CASSVEQGGNTIYF. The CDR3 DNA reads as TGTGCCAGCAGCGTAGAACAGGGGGGAAACACCATATATTTT.

V is TRBV30 and J is TRBJ1-2; 8 bases fit TRBD1. V trimming: 3 bases; J trimming: 4 bases; junction bases outside the gene matches: 7. CDR3 size: 14 residues. Germline loops: CDR1 GTSNPN, CDR2 SVGIG (reference sequence). In nucleotides, the CDR3 is TGTGCCTGGAGGGGGCAGGGGGCGATCTATGGCTACACCTTC. Its translation is CAWRGQGAIYGYTF.

The gene calls are TRBV5-5 and TRBJ1-3, with TRBD1 matching 9 bases. The V segment lost 6 bases and the J segment 4 bases; nucleotides outside the gene matches: 8. The CDR3 consists of 15 residues. The germline gives CDR1 SGHKS, CDR2 YYEKEE (reference sequence). The CDR3 sequence is CASTLDRGSGNTIYF. The CDR3 DNA is TGTGCCAGCACCCTGGACAGGGGCTCAGGAAACACCATATATTTT.

The chain links TRBV15 to TRBJ2-4, with 8 bases fitting TRBD2. Germline V gene lookup returns CDR1 LNHNV and CDR2 YYDKDF (reference sequence). With 0 bases clipped from V and 6 bases from J, the junction kept 7 bases outside the gene matches. This CDR3 has 16 amino acids. The CDR3 here is CATSREAGLAGNIQYF. DNA for the CDR3: TGTGCCACCAGCAGAGAGGCGGGGCTAGCGGGAAACATTCAGTACTTC.

The J gene is TRBJ1-6, the V gene TRBV9; 9 positions match TRBD1. Germline CDR1 reads SGDLS; CDR2 reads YYNGEE. V lost 4 bases and J lost 5; bases outside the gene matches: 4. The CDR3 extends over 15 amino acids. This CDR3 reads CASSPRTGDNSPLHF. The CDR3 coding sequence is TGTGCCAGCAGCCCACGGACAGGGGATAATTCACCCCTCCACTTT.

Of note for this clone: Relative to the germline gene, one junction end is altered; a read error may explain this. The CDR3 DNA reads as TGTGCTAGCAGCTTAGGCAGGGGAGGGACCGGGGAGCTGTTTTTT. It translates to CASSLGRGGTGELFF. The chain couples TRBV7-7 to TRBJ2-2, with TRBD2 as a possible D gene (7 bases). The CDR3 runs to 15 residues. Germline CDR1 is SSHAT and CDR2 is FNYEAQ (reference sequence).

V usage is TRBV4-1 and J usage is TRBJ1-6, with a tentative D call TRBD1 (6 bases). Germline V gives CDR1 MGHRA, CDR2 YSYEKL. CDR3 length: 15 amino acids. The V gene lost 0 bases and the J gene lost 9 bases, with 12 bases spanning the gap. This CDR3 is CASSQDSGASSPLHF. CDR3 in DNA: TGCGCCAGCAGCCAAGATTCAGGGGCAAGTTCACCCCTCCACTTT.

This chain joins TRBV11-2 and TRBJ1-1; possibly TRBD1 for D (6 bases). Germline CDR1 is SGHAT and CDR2 is FQNNGV. This CDR3 comprises 16 residues. V lost 5 bases to trimming and J lost 0 bases, with 16 bases between them. CDR3: CASSPSQGRLNTEAFF. Written as DNA, the CDR3 is TGTGCCAGCAGCCCGTCGCAGGGGCGGCTGAACACTGAAGCTTTCTTT.